Sequencing of this TCR beta chain was carried out in a study of T cells expressing NK-cell markers. Background on the study: Each TCR beta repertoire originated in sorted T cells that were CD3+CD56+NKG2C+, CD3+CD56+NKG2C- or CD3+CD56-NKG2C+. The sequencing cohort of eight donors included seven HCMV-seropositive individuals and one seronegative individual.

TCRdb reprocessed the 5' RACE reads, with one entry per CDR3 protein and no DNA. Across 350,000 to 400,000 distinct CDR3 sequences, the top ten clones capture roughly 10% of the sample. Comments on this clonotype: Antigen: not known.

This CDR3 spans 14 amino acids. Germline CDR1 is SGHDT and CDR2 is YYEEEE. Study-level results: Whether expanded NKG2C+ T cell clones were HCMV specific stayed uncertain.

The sequencing input was blood T cells: a sorted CD56 or NKG2C T cell subset, CD4+ or CD8+ T cells, or bulk PBMC T cells (not recorded which). The V and J genes are TRBV5-6 and TRBJ1-5; absent DNA, TCRdb's TRBD1 call cannot be checked. The receptor was isolated from a woman aged 50 to 65 in good health. The CDR3 protein is CASSYGQGRQPQHF.